This TCR beta chain was identified in a study of OX40 agonist ivuxolimab in advanced cancers. On this clone: Its antigen is undetermined.

CDR3 length: 14 amino acids. The V segment lost 3 bases and the J segment 8 bases; nucleotides outside the gene matches: 8. Per the germline V gene, CDR1 is SGHRS and CDR2 is YFSETQ. Findings and limits, study-wide: Among expanded peripheral T cells, antigen specificity went undetermined. CD8+ T cells showed, on average, more clonal expansion than CD4+ cells.

Repertoires were generated with immunoSEQ multiplex PCR, while TCRdb's copy carries only in-frame clones and drops some. The sample lists fewer than 100,000 clones; approximately 90% were seen once. The chain has TRBV5-1 and TRBJ1-1; 9 bases are shared with TRBD1. The source was CD4+ or CD8+ T cells sorted from blood, collected in a trial of the OX40 agonist ivuxolimab. This TCR came from an adult with an advanced solid tumor such as melanoma, head and neck, liver or kidney cancer. This CDR3 reads CASSYGDRDLEAFF. The CDR3 DNA reads TGCGCCAGCAGCTATGGGGACAGGGATTTAGAAGCTTTCTTT.